The 7 T cell receptor beta chains below all came from one sample that was sequenced in a study of T cells in Graves' hyperthyroidism and ophthalmopathy. Amplified TCR beta CDR3 regions derived from RNA transcripts. TCR CDR3 regions were first amplified by RT-PCR with HTBI primers. TCRdb ran MiXCR on the multiplex PCR reads and lists one entry per CDR3 protein. Here the sample spans approximately 610,000 distinct CDR3 sequences, approximately 16% being singletons. The sequencing input was blood. These receptors all come from a woman between 18 and 29 years old with Graves' hyperthyroidism.

The chain couples TRBV12-3 or TRBV12-4 to TRBJ2-1; 7 nucleotides line up with TRBD2. V lost 9 bases to trimming and J lost 0 bases; unmatched junction nucleotides: 8. The CDR3 is 15 residues long. The CDR3 coding sequence is TGTGCCAGTTACGGGGGAGGGAGCTCCTACAATGAGCAGTTCTTC. As protein: CASYGGGSSYNEQFF.

The V call is TRBV15, the J call TRBJ1-4, with D possibly TRBD1 on 5 matching bases. Germline V gene lookup returns CDR1 LNHNV and CDR2 YYDKDF (reference sequence). The V and J ends lost 2 bases and 3 bases respectively, with 22 bases between them. The CDR3 runs to 19 residues. CDR3 coding DNA: TGTGCCACCAGCAGACTCCCCCGGGACCCCGACAGACCTAATGAAAAACTGTTTTTT. Translated, it gives CATSRLPRDPDRPNEKLFF.

This clonotype came up many times. The chain combines TRBV12-3 or TRBV12-4 with TRBJ1-2; D possibly corresponds to TRBD1 (6 bases). This CDR3 has 15 residues. Trimming took 2 bases from V and 4 from J, leaving 14 bases between them. The DNA for the CDR3 is TGTGCCAGCAGTTTACGGAGGGGGATGGTCTATGGCTACACCTTC. Protein sequence: CASSLRRGMVYGYTF.

This clonotype showed up many times. The V gene is TRBV28, the J gene TRBJ2-7; 8 bases are shared with TRBD1. The ends lost 1 base at V and 6 bases at J; junction bases unmatched: 8. The length of the CDR3 is 15 residues. Germline-derived CDR1 and CDR2 are MDHEN and SYDVKM. DNA for the CDR3: TGTGCCAGCAGTTTATCCGGGACAGGTGATGTCGAGCAGTACTTC. This sequence encodes CASSLSGTGDVEQYF.

This chain connects TRBV5-1 to TRBJ2-3; tentatively, D is TRBD1 (5 bases). CDR1 and CDR2 from the germline V gene are SGHRS and YFSETQ. The CDR3 extends over 16 amino acids. V gave up 2 bases and J gave up 0 bases, with 13 bases separating them. In nucleotides, the CDR3 is TGCGCCAGCAGCTTCGCAGCAGGGTTGAGCACAGATACGCAGTATTTT. It is translated as CASSFAAGLSTDTQYF.

The chain joins TRBV10-3 to TRBJ1-1; TRBD1 matches at 8 bases. Per germline, CDR1 ENHRY and CDR2 SYGVKD. The V segment lost 5 bases and the J segment 0 bases; nucleotides outside the gene matches: 8. The CDR3 runs to 16 residues. The CDR3 DNA is TGTGCCATCAGTTCCGGGACAGGTAGTTTGAACACTGAAGCTTTCTTT. Translation gives CAISSGTGSLNTEAFF.

This rearrangement joins TRBV28 to TRBJ2-3, with D unresolved. The V gene's germline CDR1 is MDHEN and CDR2 SYDVKM. The V end was cut by 6 bases, the J end by 4 bases, with 17 bases between. CDR3 length: 15 amino acids. The chain's CDR3 is CASSTSFNGADTQYF. The CDR3 region has the DNA TGTGCCAGCAGCACCTCTTTTAATGGTGCAGATACGCAGTATTTT.